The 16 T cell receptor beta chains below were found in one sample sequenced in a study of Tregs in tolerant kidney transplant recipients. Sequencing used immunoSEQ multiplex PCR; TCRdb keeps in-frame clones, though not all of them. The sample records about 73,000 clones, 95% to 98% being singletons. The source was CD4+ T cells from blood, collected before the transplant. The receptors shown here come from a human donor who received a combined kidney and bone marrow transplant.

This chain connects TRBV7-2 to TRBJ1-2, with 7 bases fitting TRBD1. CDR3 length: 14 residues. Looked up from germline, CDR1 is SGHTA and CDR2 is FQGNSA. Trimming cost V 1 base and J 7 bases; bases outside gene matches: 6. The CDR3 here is CASSLGLGGLGYTF. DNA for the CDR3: TGTGCCAGCAGCTTAGGATTAGGGGGCCTTGGCTACACCTTC.

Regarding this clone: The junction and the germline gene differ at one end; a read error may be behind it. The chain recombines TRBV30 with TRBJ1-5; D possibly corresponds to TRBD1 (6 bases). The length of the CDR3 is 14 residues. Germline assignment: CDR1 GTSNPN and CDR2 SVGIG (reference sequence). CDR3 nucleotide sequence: TGTGTCTGGAGTGTACTTCCAGGGGATCAGCCCCAGCATTTT. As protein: CVWSVLPGDQPQHF.

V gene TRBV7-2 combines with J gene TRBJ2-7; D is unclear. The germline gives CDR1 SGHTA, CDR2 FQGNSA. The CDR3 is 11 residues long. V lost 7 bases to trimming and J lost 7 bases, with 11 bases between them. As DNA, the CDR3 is TGTGCCAGCACCCCTTTGAGGGAGCAGTACTTC. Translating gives CASTPLREQYF. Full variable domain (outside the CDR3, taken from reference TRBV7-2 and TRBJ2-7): GAGVSQSPSNKVTEKGKDVELRCDPISGHTALYWYRQSLGQGLEFLIYFQGNSAPDKSGLPSDRFSAERTGGSVSTLTIQRTQQEDSAVYLCASTPLREQYFGPGTRLTVT.

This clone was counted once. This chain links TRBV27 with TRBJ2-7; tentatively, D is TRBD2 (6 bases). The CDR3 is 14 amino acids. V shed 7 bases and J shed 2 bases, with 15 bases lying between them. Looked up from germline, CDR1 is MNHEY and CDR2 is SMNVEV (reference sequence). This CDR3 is CASTSRGAPYEQYF. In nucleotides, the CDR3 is TGTGCCAGCACCAGCCGCGGGGCCCCCTACGAGCAGTACTTC.

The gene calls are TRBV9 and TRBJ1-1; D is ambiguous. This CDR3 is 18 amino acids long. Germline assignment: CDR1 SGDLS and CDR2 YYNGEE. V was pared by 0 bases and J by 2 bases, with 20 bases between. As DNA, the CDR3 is TGTGCCAGCAGCGTAGCCCCTTTAGCTGGTCGTGACAACACTGAAGCTTTCTTT. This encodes CASSVAPLAGRDNTEAFF. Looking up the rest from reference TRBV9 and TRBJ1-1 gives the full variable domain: DSGVTQTPKHLITATGQRVTLRCSPRSGDLSVYWYQQSLDQGLQFLIQYYNGEERAKGNILERFSAQQFPDLHSELNLSSLELGDSALYFCASSVAPLAGRDNTEAFFGQGTRLTVV.

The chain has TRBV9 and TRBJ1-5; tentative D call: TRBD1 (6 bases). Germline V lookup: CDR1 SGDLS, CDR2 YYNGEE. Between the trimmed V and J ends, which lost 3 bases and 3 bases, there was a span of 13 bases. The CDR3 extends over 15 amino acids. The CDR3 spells CASSGSTGSNQPQHF. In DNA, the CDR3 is TGTGCCAGCAGCGGAAGCACAGGGTCCAATCAGCCCCAGCATTTT.

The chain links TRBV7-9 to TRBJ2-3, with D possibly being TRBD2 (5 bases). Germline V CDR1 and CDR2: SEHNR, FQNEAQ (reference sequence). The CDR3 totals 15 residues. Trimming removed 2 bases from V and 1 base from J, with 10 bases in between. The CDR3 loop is CASSLLYSGTDTQYF. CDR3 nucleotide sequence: TGTGCCAGCAGCTTACTTTATAGCGGCACAGATACGCAGTATTTT.

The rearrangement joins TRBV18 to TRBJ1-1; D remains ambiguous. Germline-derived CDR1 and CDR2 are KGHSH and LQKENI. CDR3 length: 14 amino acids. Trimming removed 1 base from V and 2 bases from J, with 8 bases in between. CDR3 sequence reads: CASSPLADNTEAFF. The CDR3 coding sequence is TGTGCCAGCTCACCACTCGCAGATAACACTGAAGCTTTCTTT. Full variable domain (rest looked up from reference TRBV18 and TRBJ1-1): NAGVMQNPRHLVRRRGQEARLRCSPMKGHSHVYWYRQLPEEGLKFMVYLQKENIIDESGMPKERFSAEFPKEGPSILRIQQVVRGDSAAYFCASSPLADNTEAFFGQGTRLTVV.

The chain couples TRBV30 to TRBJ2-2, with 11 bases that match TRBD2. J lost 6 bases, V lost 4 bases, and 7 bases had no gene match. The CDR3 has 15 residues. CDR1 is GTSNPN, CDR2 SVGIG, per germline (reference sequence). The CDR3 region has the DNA TGTGCCTGGAACATCTTGGGACTAGCGGCCGGGGAGCTGTTTTTT. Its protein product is CAWNILGLAAGELFF.

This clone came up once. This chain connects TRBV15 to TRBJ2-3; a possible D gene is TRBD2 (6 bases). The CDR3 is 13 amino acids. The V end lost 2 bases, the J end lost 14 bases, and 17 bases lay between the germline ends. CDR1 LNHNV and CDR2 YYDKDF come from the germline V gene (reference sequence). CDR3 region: CATSRPVGGSPYF. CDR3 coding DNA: TGTGCCACCAGCAGACCCGTAGGAGGGAGTCCGTATTTT.

The CDR3 loop reads CASSQGGPQPQPQHF. The CDR3 coding sequence is TGTGCCAGCAGCCAAGGGGGCCCCCAACCTCAGCCCCAGCATTTT. The rearrangement uses TRBV4-2 and TRBJ1-5, with a weak D call TRBD1 (5 bases). The CDR3 is made up of 15 amino acids. The ends were cut back, 1 base at V and 6 bases at J, with 13 bases in the middle. Germline V gives CDR1 LGHNA, CDR2 YNFKEQ.

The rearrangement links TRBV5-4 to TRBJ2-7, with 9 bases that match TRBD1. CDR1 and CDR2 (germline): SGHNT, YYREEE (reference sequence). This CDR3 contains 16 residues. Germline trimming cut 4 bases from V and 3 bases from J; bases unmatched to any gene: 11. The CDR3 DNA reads TGTGCCAGCAGCCCGAGATCCGGGACAGGGAGCTACGAGCAGTACTTC. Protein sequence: CASSPRSGTGSYEQYF.

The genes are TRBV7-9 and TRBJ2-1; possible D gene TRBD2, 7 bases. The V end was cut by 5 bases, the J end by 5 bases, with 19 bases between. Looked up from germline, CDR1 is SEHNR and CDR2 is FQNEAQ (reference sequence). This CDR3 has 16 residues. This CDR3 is CASSPRVKGGDNEQFF. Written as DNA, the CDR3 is TGTGCCAGCAGCCCACGGGTCAAGGGGGGGGACAATGAGCAGTTCTTC.

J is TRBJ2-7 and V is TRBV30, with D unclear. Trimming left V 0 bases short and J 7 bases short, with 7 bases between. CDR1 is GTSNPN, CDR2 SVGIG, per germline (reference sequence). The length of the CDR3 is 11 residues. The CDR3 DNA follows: TGTGCCTGGAGTGTTAACCGGGAGCAGTACTTC. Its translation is CAWSVNREQYF. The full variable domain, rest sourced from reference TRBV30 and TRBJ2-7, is SQTIHQWPATLVQPVGSPLSLECTVEGTSNPNLYWYRQAAGRGLQLLFYSVGIGQISSEVPQNLSASRPQDRQFILSSKKLLLSDSGFYLCAWSVNREQYFGPGTRLTVT.

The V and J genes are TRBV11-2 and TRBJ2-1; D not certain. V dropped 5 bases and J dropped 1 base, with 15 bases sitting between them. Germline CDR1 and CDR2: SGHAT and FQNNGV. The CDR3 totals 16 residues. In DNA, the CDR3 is TGTGCCAGCAGCGCAACCGGGTTCTGGTCCTACAATGAGCAGTTCTTC. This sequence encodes CASSATGFWSYNEQFF.

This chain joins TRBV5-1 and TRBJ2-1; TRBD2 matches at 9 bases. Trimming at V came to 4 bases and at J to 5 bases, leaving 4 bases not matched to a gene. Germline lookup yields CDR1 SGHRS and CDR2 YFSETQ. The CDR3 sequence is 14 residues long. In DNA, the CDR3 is TGCGCCAGCAGCCCGAGCGGGGGGAACAATGAGCAGTTCTTC. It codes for CASSPSGGNNEQFF.